Given below is one TCR beta chain in context. Its antigen is not known. This entry belongs to a study of cytomegalovirus exposure and HLA in healthy donors. The overall study: The Caucasian-associated ancestry cluster contained 81% of the approximately 390 genotyped donors. The study's findings and limits: Later, an analysis found that common viral pathogens appeared to be linked with several of the most significant clusters. Usually a TCR sequence was rare, but some public TCRs were found in many donors.

The CDR3 has 10 amino acids. The V gene's germline CDR1 is SNHLY and CDR2 FYNNEI. The V and J ends lost 7 bases and 6 bases respectively, with 5 bases between them. The PCR had 60 Vbeta and 13 Jbeta primers. The assay was immunoSEQ multiplex PCR, and TCRdb's table has in-frame clones only and misses some. The sample yields 150,000 to 200,000 clones, approximately 81% seen once. This sequence originates from a woman aged 18-30 years in good health and CMV-seropositive. The material sequenced was PBMCs. The rearrangement uses TRBV2 and TRBJ2-3; no firm D call. CDR3 loop: CASTRDTQYF. The DNA for the CDR3 is TGTGCCAGCACTAGGGATACGCAGTATTTT. The full variable domain, its missing parts supplied by reference TRBV2 and TRBJ2-3, is EPEVTQTPSHQVTQMGQEVILRCVPISNHLYFYWYRQILGQKVEFLVSFYNNEISEKSEIFDDQFSVERPDGSNFTLKIRSTKLEDSAMYFCASTRDTQYFGPGTRLTVL.